The clone carrying this T cell receptor beta chain has a single count. Its antigen is not known. The CDR3 spans 15 residues. The germline V gene has CDR1 SGHAT and CDR2 FQNNGV. The V end lost 5 bases, the J end lost 0 bases, and 10 bases lay between the germline ends. The time point: baseline, week 1 (first vaccination visit). This sample's treatment: pre-vaccination baseline after standard-of-care therapy. This sample was included in a study of a mutant IDH1 vaccine in newly diagnosed glioma. The overall study: Sex distribution of treated patients was roughly 62% male and 37.5% female; mean age was about 40 years. Every participant had undergone radiotherapy, temozolomide, or both before, and most underwent both.

Profiling relied on immunoSEQ multiplex PCR, and the TCRdb table lists in-frame clones only, not all of them. The data show more than 50,000 clones, with just over 85% seen just once and approximately 2.6% held by the top ten. Study-level results: Overall, 80% to 95% of patients had vaccine-induced immune responses.

This specimen consisted of PBMCs, obtained from a glioma patient treated with radiotherapy, temozolomide or both. The clonotype originates from a man under 40 with glioma. The chain joins TRBV11-2 to TRBJ2-2; D gene ambiguous. The CDR3 is CASSPEFTNTGELFF. CDR3 DNA: TGTGCCAGCAGCCCAGAGTTTACGAACACCGGGGAGCTGTTTTTT. The whole variable domain, filled in from reference TRBV11-2 and TRBJ2-2, reads EAGVAQSPRYKIIEKRQSVAFWCNPISGHATLYWYQQILGQGPKLLIQFQNNGVVDDSQLPKDRFSAERLKGVDSTLKIQPAKLEDSAVYLCASSPEFTNTGELFFGEGSRLTVL.